Below are 11 T cell receptor beta chains sequenced from a single sample in a study of early T cells in non-severe SARS-CoV-2 infection. A single record per CDR3 protein comes from TCRdb applying MiXCR to the 5' RACE reads. Of roughly 86,000 distinct CDR3 sequences listed, 5.5% to 7.5% were seen once; the top ten hold 6.5% to 9%. The sample was whole blood. These receptors were collected from an adult who was a healthcare worker with PCR-confirmed SARS-CoV-2 infection or an uninfected control (not recorded which).

In this sample, this clonotype turned up many times. The gene calls are TRBV4-3 and TRBJ1-2; weak D call: TRBD1 (5 bases). The CDR3 consists of 16 residues. Germline lookup yields CDR1 LGHNA and CDR2 YSLEER. Deletions cut 0 bases from V and 5 bases from J, with 16 bases between. Here the CDR3 reads CASSQDLKTELYGYTF. The DNA of the CDR3 is TGCGCCAGCAGCCAAGATCTCAAGACAGAGCTATATGGCTACACCTTC.

This clonotype was found a few times. The V gene is TRBV20-1, the J gene TRBJ1-1, with D uncertain. CDR3 size: 13 residues. The V and J ends lost 2 bases and 4 bases respectively, with 11 bases between them. Germline values: CDR1 DFQATT, CDR2 SNEGSKA (reference sequence). The CDR3 DNA is TGCAGTGCTAGAACCCCGGCAGTCACTGAAGCTTTCTTT. This gives the protein CSARTPAVTEAFF.

This chain links TRBV20-1 with TRBJ1-6, with D possibly being TRBD1 (6 bases). V was shortened by 3 bases and J by 8 bases, with 11 bases between the two germline ends. Germline CDR1 reads DFQATT; CDR2 reads SNEGSKA (reference sequence). The CDR3 consists of 13 residues. Written as DNA, the CDR3 is TGCAGTGCTAGTGGGGGGCTTGATTCACCCCTCCACTTT. Translated, it gives CSASGGLDSPLHF.

This clonotype was counted ten times or more. The chain has TRBV12-3 or TRBV12-4 and TRBJ1-5; a possible D gene is TRBD1 (5 bases). V shed 6 bases and J shed 2 bases, with 14 bases lying between them. The CDR3 has 15 amino acids. The CDR3 is CASSLAGSGNQPQHF. The CDR3 nucleotides read TGTGCCAGCAGCCTGGCAGGGAGCGGCAATCAGCCCCAGCATTTT.

This clonotype was detected many times. This chain connects TRBV6-5 to TRBJ2-1; 10 bases agree with TRBD2. J gave up 4 bases and V 5 bases, and 14 bases lay outside the gene matches. The CDR3 extends over 18 amino acids. Germline V gene sequence: CDR1 MNHEY, CDR2 SVGAGI. The CDR3 DNA is TGTGCCAGCAGTAGATCTAGCGGGAGTCAAGGGCCATACAATGAGCAGTTCTTC. It translates to CASSRSSGSQGPYNEQFF.

This clonotype was counted many times. The chain joins TRBV20-1 to TRBJ2-7; 7 bases fit TRBD2. CDR1 DFQATT and CDR2 SNEGSKA come from the germline V gene (reference sequence). The CDR3 runs 13 residues. J was trimmed by 4 bases and V by 1 base; bases with no gene match: 4. The CDR3 region has the DNA TGCAGTGCTAGAGTCGGAGCGGGGTACGAGCAGTACTTC. It specifies CSARVGAGYEQYF.

This chain joins TRBV28 and TRBJ2-7, with 8 bases fitting TRBD1. Germline assignment: CDR1 MDHEN and CDR2 SYDVKM. V shed 6 bases and J 5 bases; nucleotides not matched to a gene: 12. The CDR3 has 15 amino acids. The CDR3 loop is CASRNGRDRKNEQYF. CDR3 nucleotides: TGTGCCAGCAGGAACGGCCGGGACAGGAAGAACGAGCAGTACTTC.

The sample holds many counts of this clonotype. J is TRBJ2-3 and V is TRBV12-3 or TRBV12-4; D possibly corresponds to TRBD2 (7 bases). The CDR3 spans 15 residues. V gave up 6 bases and J gave up 2 bases, with 15 bases separating them. The CDR3 reads CASRLRGANTDTQYF. As DNA, the CDR3 is TGTGCCAGCAGATTACGGGGGGCAAACACAGATACGCAGTATTTT.

V gene TRBV7-2 combines with J gene TRBJ2-1; 12 positions agree with TRBD2. The CDR3 is made up of 18 amino acids. V gave up 0 bases and J gave up 6 bases; unmatched junction bases: 9. Per germline, CDR1 SGHTA and CDR2 FQGNSA. CDR3 amino acids: CASSLAPGLAGAGNEQFF. As DNA, the CDR3 is TGTGCCAGCAGCTTAGCGCCGGGACTAGCGGGCGCTGGCAATGAGCAGTTCTTC.

This clonotype appeared a few times. The rearrangement uses TRBV28 and TRBJ1-5; a weak D match, TRBD1 (6 bases). The CDR3 is 17 amino acids. The ends were cut back, 6 bases at V and 0 bases at J, with 18 bases in the middle. CDR1 is MDHEN, CDR2 SYDVKM, per germline. In DNA form, the CDR3 reads TGTGCCAGCAGACCAGGACAGATAACATTTAGCAATCAGCCCCAGCATTTT. Translation gives CASRPGQITFSNQPQHF.

This clonotype was recorded at least ten times. This chain joins TRBV2 and TRBJ2-1, with 7 bases matching TRBD1. Looked up from germline, CDR1 is SNHLY and CDR2 is FYNNEI. The trim removed 5 bases at V and 2 bases at J, leaving 3 bases unmatched. This CDR3 has 14 amino acids. CDR3 region: CASSRDSAYNEQFF. The CDR3 bases are TGTGCCAGCAGTCGGGACAGTGCCTACAATGAGCAGTTCTTC. Full variable domain (rest looked up from reference TRBV2 and TRBJ2-1): EPEVTQTPSHQVTQMGQEVILRCVPISNHLYFYWYRQILGQKVEFLVSFYNNEISEKSEIFDDQFSVERPDGSNFTLKIRSTKLEDSAMYFCASSRDSAYNEQFFGPGTRLTVL.